One TCR beta chain is described in this entry. Its antigen is unidentified. This record comes from a study of shared clonotypes between healthy human individuals. Study results and caveats: Only blood was sampled; tissue repertoires likely differ.

Genomic DNA of each subset was evenly split across several immunoSEQ plates. The assay was immunoSEQ multiplex PCR, and TCRdb's table has in-frame clones only and misses some. The table includes some 2,100,000 clones, 90% to 95% detected once. This CDR3 is 14 amino acids long. Per the germline V gene, CDR1 is MNHEY and CDR2 is SVGAGI. The V and J ends lost 5 bases and 4 bases, in that order; junction bases with no gene match: 7. Naive CD8 isolation took CD45RO-negative cells positively selected for CCR7 and excluded terminally differentiated effector memory CD45RA+ cells. Input material: naive CD8+ T cells from PBMCs. This sequence originates from a man between 18 and 29 years old in good health. Some clones in this sample may be carry-over from other donors' samples. The rearrangement uses TRBV6-5 and TRBJ1-1; 7 positions agree with TRBD1. CDR3 nucleotides: TGTGCCAGCAGTCATAGACAGGGCGGCACTGAAGCTTTCTTT. Its protein product is CASSHRQGGTEAFF.